This TCR beta chain originates from a study of a mutant IDH1 vaccine in newly diagnosed glioma. Study details: Scheduled at week 35, visit V12 preceded visit V13, held at week 47. Overall study results and limits: The occurrence of vaccine-induced immune responses was seen in 90% to 95% of patients.

The CDR3 has 14 residues. The J segment lost 9 bases and the V segment lost 3 bases, leaving 5 bases of the junction unmatched. The germline V gene encodes CDR1 SGHRS and CDR2 YFSETQ. Time point reported: week 35, safety follow-up. The vaccine gave 300 ug of a 20-mer mutant IDH1 peptide subcutaneously per dose. The vaccination schedule gave patients eight doses in weeks 1, 3, 5, 7, 11, 15, 19 and 23. The donors' diagnosis was new WHO grade 3 or 4 astrocytoma that was IDH1-mutant and ATRX-lost. A note on this clone: The antigen remains undetermined.

Here immunoSEQ multiplex PCR was the method, and the copy in TCRdb shows in-frame clones only, minus some. The sample consists of tens of thousands of clones, around 84% of them appearing once. The sequencing used PBMCs, collected from a glioma patient whose treatment included an IDH1 peptide vaccine. The rearrangement joins TRBV5-1 to TRBJ1-6; TRBD1 matches 8 bases. The source is a man between 25 and 39 years old with glioma. DNA for the CDR3: TGCGCCAGCAGCTCGGACAGGGACAGTTCACCCCTCCACTTT. The encoded protein is CASSSDRDSSPLHF.